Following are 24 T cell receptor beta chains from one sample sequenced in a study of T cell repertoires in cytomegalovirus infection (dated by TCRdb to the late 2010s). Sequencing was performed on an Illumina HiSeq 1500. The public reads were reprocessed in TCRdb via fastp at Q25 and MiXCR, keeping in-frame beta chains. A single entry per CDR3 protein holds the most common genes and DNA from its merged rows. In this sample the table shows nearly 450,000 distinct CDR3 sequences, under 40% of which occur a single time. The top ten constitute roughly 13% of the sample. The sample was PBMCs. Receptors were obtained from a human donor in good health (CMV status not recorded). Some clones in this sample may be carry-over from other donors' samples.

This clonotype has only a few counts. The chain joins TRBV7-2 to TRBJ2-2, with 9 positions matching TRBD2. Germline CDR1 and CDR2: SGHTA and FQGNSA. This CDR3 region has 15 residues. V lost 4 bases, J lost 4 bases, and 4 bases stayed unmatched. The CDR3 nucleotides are TGTGCCAGCAGCTCGTTAGCGGGGGTCACCGGGGAGCTGTTTTTT. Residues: CASSSLAGVTGELFF.

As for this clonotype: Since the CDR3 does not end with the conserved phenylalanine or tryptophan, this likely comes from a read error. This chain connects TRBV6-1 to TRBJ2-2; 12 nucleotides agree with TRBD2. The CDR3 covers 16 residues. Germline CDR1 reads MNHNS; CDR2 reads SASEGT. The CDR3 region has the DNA TGTGCCAGCAGCCTACTAGCGGGGGGCAGCACCGGTGAGCTGTTTTTA. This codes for CASSLLAGGSTGELFL.

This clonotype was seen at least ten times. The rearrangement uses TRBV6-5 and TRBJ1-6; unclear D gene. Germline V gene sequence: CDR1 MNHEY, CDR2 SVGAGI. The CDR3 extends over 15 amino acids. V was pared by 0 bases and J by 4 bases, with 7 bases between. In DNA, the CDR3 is TGTGCCAGCAGTTACTCAGGGTTTTATAATTCACCCCTCCACTTT. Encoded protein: CASSYSGFYNSPLHF.

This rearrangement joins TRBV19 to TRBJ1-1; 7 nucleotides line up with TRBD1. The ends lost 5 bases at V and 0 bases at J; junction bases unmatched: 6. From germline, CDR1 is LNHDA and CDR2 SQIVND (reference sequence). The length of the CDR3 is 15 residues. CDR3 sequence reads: CASSLRDSLNTEAFF. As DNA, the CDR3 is TGTGCCAGTAGTTTAAGGGACAGTCTGAACACTGAAGCTTTCTTT.

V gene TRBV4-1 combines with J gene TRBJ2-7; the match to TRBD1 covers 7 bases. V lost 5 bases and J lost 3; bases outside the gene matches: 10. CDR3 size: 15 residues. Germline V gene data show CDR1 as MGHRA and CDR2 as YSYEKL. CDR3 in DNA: TGCGCCAGCAGCGCGAGACAGGGACAGAACTACGAGCAGTACTTC. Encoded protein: CASSARQGQNYEQYF.

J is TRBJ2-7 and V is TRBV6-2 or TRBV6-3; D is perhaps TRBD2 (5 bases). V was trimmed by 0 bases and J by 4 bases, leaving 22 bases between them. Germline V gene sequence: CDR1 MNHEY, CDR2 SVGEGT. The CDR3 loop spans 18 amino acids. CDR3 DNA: TGTGCCAGCAGTTACTCGATTCCCCGCGGAGGTGATGAGTACGAGCAGTACTTC. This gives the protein CASSYSIPRGGDEYEQYF.

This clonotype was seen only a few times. The CDR3 DNA reads TGTGCCAGCAAACTCGACAGATCTGCATACGAGCAGTACTTC. It yields the protein CASKLDRSAYEQYF. The genes are TRBV7-8 and TRBJ2-7; maybe TRBD1 (5 bases). V shed 7 bases and J shed 4 bases, with 17 bases lying between them. There are 14 residues in the CDR3. Germline lookup yields CDR1 SGHVS and CDR2 FQNEAQ.

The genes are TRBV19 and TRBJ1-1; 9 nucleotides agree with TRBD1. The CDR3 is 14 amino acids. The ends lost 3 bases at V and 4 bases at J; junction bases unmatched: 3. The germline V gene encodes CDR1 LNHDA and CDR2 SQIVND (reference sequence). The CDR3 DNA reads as TGTGCCAGTAGTATGACAGGGGGTCTCACTGAAGCTTTCTTT. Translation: CASSMTGGLTEAFF.

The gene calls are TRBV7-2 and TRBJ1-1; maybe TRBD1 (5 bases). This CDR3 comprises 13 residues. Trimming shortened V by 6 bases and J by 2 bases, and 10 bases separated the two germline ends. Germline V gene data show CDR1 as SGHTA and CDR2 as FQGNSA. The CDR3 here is CASRRRGNTEAFF. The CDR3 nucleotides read TGTGCCAGCAGACGGAGGGGTAACACTGAAGCTTTCTTT. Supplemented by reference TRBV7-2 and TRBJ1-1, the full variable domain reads GAGVSQSPSNKVTEKGKDVELRCDPISGHTALYWYRQSLGQGLEFLIYFQGNSAPDKSGLPSDRFSAERTGGSVSTLTIQRTQQEDSAVYLCASRRRGNTEAFFGQGTRLTVV.

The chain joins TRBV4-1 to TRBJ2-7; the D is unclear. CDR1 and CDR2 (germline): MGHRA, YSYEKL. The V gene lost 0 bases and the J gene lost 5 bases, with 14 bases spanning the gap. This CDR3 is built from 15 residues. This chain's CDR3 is CASSQDTALRNEQYF. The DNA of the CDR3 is TGCGCCAGCAGCCAAGATACCGCCCTACGGAACGAGCAGTACTTC.

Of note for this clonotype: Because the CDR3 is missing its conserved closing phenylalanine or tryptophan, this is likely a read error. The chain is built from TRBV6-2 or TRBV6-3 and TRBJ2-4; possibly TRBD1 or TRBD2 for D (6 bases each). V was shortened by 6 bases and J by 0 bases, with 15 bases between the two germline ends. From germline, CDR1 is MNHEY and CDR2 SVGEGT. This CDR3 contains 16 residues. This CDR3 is CASSPHPGAAKNIQYL. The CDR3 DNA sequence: TGTGCCAGCAGCCCCCATCCGGGGGCAGCCAAAAACATTCAGTACTTA.

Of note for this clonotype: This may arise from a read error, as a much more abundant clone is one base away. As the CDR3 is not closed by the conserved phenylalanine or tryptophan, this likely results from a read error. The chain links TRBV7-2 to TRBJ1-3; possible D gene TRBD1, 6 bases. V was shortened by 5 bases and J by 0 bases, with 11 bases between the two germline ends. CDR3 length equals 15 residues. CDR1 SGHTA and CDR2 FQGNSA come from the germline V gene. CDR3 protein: CASSHRVGSGNTIYY. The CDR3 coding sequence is TGTGCCAGCAGCCACAGGGTGGGCTCTGGAAACACCATATATTAT.

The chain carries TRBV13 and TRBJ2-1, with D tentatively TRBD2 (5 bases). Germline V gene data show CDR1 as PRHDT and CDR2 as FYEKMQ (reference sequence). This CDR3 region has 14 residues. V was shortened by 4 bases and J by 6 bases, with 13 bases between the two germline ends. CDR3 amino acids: CASSYSARSNEQFF. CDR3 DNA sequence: TGTGCCAGCAGCTATAGCGCCCGCTCCAATGAGCAGTTCTTC. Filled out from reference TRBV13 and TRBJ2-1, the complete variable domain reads AAGVIQSPRHLIKEKRETATLKCYPIPRHDTVYWYQQGPGQDPQFLISFYEKMQSDKGSIPDRFSAQQFSDYHSELNMSSLELGDSALYFCASSYSARSNEQFFGPGTRLTVL.

As DNA, the CDR3 is TGTGCCAGCAGCCCGACAGGAAGAATCCCTGAAGCTTTCTTT. Translation: CASSPTGRIPEAFF. The chain couples TRBV7-9 to TRBJ1-1, with TRBD1 as a possible D gene (6 bases). This CDR3 is 14 amino acids long. In germline, CDR1 is SEHNR, CDR2 FQNEAQ (reference sequence). With 5 bases removed from V and 6 bases from J, the gap between germline ends came to 16 bases.

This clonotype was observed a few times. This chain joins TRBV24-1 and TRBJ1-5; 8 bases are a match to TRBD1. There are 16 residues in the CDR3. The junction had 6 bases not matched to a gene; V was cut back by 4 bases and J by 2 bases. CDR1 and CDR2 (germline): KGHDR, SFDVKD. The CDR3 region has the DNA TGTGCCACCAGTGAGTCACAGGGGGGACGCAATCAGCCCCAGCATTTT. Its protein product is CATSESQGGRNQPQHF.

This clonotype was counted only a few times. The DNA of the CDR3 is TGCGCCAGCAGCCCGGGACAGGGGGCGGAGGTGACTGAAAAACTGTTTTTT. Protein product: CASSPGQGAEVTEKLFF. This chain joins TRBV5-1 and TRBJ1-4; 12 positions match TRBD1. Germline V gives CDR1 SGHRS, CDR2 YFSETQ. The CDR3 is 17 amino acids. Losses at the gene ends were 4 bases for V and 7 bases for J; bases not matched to a gene: 11.

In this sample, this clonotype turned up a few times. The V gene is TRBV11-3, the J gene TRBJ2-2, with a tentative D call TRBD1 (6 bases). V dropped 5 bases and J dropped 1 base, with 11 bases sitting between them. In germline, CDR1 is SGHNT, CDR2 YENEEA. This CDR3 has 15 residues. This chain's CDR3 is CASSKARGNTGELFF. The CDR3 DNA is TGTGCCAGCAGCAAAGCCAGGGGGAACACCGGGGAGCTGTTTTTT.

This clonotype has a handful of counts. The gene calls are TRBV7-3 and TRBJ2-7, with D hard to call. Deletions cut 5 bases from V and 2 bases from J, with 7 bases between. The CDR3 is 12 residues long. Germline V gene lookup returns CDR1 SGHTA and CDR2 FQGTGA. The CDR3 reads CASSPLPYEQYF. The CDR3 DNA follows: TGTGCCAGCAGCCCCCTTCCCTACGAGCAGTACTTC. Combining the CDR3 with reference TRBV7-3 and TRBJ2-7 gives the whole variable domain GAGVSQTPSNKVTEKGKYVELRCDPISGHTALYWYRQSLGQGPEFLIYFQGTGAADDSGLPNDRFFAVRPEGSVSTLKIQRTERGDSAVYLCASSPLPYEQYFGPGTRLTVT.

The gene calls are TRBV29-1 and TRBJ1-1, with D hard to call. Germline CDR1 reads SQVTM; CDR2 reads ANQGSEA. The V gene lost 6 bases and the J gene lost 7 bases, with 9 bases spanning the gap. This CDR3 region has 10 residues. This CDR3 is CSVVLIEAFF. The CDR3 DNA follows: TGCAGCGTGGTGTTGATTGAAGCTTTCTTT.

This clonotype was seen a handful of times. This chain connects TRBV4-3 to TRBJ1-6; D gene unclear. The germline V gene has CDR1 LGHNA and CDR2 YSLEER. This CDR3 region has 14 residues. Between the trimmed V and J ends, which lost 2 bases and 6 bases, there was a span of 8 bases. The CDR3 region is CASSQNPGNSPLHF. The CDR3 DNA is TGCGCCAGCAGCCAAAATCCGGGTAATTCACCCCTCCACTTT.

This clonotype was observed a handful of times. The CDR3, as DNA: TGTGCCAGCAGCTTAGAGGTAGACACTGAAGCTTTCTTT. It codes for CASSLEVDTEAFF. V and J are TRBV11-2 and TRBJ1-1; D is ambiguous. The CDR3 is 13 residues long. Germline lookup yields CDR1 SGHAT and CDR2 FQNNGV. Trimming took off 0 bases at V and 3 bases at J, with 5 bases between the two ends. The full variable domain, completed using reference TRBV11-2 and TRBJ1-1, is EAGVAQSPRYKIIEKRQSVAFWCNPISGHATLYWYQQILGQGPKLLIQFQNNGVVDDSQLPKDRFSAERLKGVDSTLKIQPAKLEDSAVYLCASSLEVDTEAFFGQGTRLTVV.

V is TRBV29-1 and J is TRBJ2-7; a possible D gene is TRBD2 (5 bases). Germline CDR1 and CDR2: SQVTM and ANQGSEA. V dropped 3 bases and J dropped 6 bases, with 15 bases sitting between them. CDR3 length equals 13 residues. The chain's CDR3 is CSVEEEPGREQYF. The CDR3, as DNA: TGCAGCGTTGAGGAGGAACCCGGTCGCGAGCAGTACTTC.

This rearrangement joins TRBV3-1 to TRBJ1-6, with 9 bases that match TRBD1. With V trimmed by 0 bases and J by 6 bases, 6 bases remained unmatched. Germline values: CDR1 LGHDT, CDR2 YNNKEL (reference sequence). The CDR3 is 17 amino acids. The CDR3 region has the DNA TGTGCCAGCAGCCAAGACCCACAGGGGGCGTTTAATTCACCCCTCCACTTT. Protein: CASSQDPQGAFNSPLHF.

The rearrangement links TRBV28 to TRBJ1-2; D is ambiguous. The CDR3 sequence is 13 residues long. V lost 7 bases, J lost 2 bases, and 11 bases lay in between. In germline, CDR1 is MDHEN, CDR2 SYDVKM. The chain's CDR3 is CASKGGRNYGYTF. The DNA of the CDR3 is TGTGCCAGCAAGGGCGGGAGGAACTATGGCTACACCTTC.